Reported below is one TCR beta chain. Its target is unknown. The source of the sample is a study of cytomegalovirus exposure and HLA in healthy donors. Study-wide results and limits: In a later analysis, HLA-associated TCR beta chains were more clonally expanded than equally common others.

Primers for the PCR totalled 60 Vbeta and 13 Jbeta. The table came from immunoSEQ multiplex PCR; TCRdb's copy has only in-frame clones and leaves some out. The data contain 100,000 to 150,000 clones, approximately 80% of them singletons. CDR1 and CDR2 from the germline V gene are WSHSY and SAAADI. The CDR3 runs to 14 residues. Trimming took off 5 bases at V and 0 bases at J, with 8 bases between the two ends. This chain joins TRBV10-2 and TRBJ1-5, with D tentatively TRBD1 (6 bases). The sample was PBMCs. This receptor was taken from a woman aged 60-70 years in good health and CMV-seronegative. DNA of the CDR3: TGCGCCAGCAGTCCGACAGGTAGCAATCAGCCCCAGCATTTT. Its protein product is CASSPTGSNQPQHF.